This T cell receptor beta chain was sequenced for a study of T cells in Graves' hyperthyroidism and ophthalmopathy. Template material for amplifying TCR beta CDR3 regions consisted of RNA transcripts. HTBI primers drove first-round RT-PCR of the TCR CDR3. Each CDR3 protein gets one entry after TCRdb re-called the multiplex PCR reads with MiXCR. The sample has over 300,000 distinct CDR3 sequences; approximately 15% are singletons. Trimming stripped 3 bases from V and 3 bases from J, with 12 bases between. This CDR3 spans 15 amino acids. Per germline, CDR1 SNHLY and CDR2 FYNNEI. The sample holds many counts of this clonotype.

Sequencing was carried out using blood. The source is a woman aged 40 to 50 with Graves' ophthalmopathy. This sequence joins TRBV2 and TRBJ2-1; either TRBD1 or TRBD2 may supply D (5 bases each). This chain's CDR3 is CASSESQGVYNEQFF. In DNA form, the CDR3 reads TGTGCCAGCAGTGAGAGTCAGGGAGTCTACAATGAGCAGTTCTTC. The variable domain in full, with the rest retrieved from reference TRBV2 and TRBJ2-1, is EPEVTQTPSHQVTQMGQEVILRCVPISNHLYFYWYRQILGQKVEFLVSFYNNEISEKSEIFDDQFSVERPDGSNFTLKIRSTKLEDSAMYFCASSESQGVYNEQFFGPGTRLTVL.